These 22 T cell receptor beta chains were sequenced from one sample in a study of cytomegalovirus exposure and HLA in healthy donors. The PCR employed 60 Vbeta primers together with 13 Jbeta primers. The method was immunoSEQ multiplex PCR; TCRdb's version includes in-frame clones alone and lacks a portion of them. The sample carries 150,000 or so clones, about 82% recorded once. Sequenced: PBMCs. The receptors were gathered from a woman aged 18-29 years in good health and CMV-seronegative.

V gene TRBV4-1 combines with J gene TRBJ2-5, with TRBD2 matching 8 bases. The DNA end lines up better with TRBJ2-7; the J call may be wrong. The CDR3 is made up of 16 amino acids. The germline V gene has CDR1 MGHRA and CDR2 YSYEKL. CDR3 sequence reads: CASSLRLAIISYEQYF. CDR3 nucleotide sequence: TGCGCCAGCAGCCTAAGACTAGCGATCATCTCCTACGAGCAGTACTTC.

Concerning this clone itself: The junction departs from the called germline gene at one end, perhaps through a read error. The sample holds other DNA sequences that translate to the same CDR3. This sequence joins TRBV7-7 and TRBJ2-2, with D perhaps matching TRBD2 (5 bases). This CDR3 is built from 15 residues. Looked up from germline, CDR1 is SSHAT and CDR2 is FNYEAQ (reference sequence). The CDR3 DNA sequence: TGTGCTAGCAGCCCAGGACTTTCGAACACCGGGGAGCTGTTTTTT. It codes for CASSPGLSNTGELFF. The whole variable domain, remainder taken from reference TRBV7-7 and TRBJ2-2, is GAGVSQSPRYKVTKRGQDVTLRCDPISSHATLYWYQQALGQGPEFLTYFNYEAQPDKSGLPSDRFSAERPEGSISTLTIQRTEQRDSAMYRCASSPGLSNTGELFFGEGSRLTVL.

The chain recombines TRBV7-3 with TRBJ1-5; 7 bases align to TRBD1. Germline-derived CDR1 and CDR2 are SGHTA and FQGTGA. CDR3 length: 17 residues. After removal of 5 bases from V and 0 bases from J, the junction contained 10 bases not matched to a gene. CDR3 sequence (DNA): TGTGCCAGCAGCCACTCACAGGGGCCCTATAGCAATCAGCCCCAGCATTTT. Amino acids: CASSHSQGPYSNQPQHF.

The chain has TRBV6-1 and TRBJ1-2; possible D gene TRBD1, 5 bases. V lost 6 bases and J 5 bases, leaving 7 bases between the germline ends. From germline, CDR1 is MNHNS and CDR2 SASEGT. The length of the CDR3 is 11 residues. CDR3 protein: CASSREYGYTF. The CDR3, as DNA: TGTGCCAGCAGCAGGGAATATGGCTACACCTTC.

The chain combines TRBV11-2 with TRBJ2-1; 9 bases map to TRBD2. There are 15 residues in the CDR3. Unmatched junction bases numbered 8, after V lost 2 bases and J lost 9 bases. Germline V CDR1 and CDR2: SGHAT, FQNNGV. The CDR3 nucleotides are TGTGCCAGCAGCTTATCTAGCGGGATAATGGGTGAGCAGTTCTTC. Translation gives CASSLSSGIMGEQFF.

CDR3: CASSSGTTSLLYQETQYF. CDR3 nucleotides: TGTGCCAGTAGTAGCGGGACTACCTCCTTACTGTACCAAGAGACCCAGTACTTC. This chain connects TRBV19 to TRBJ2-5; 7 bases agree with TRBD2. There are 18 residues in the CDR3. Germline values: CDR1 LNHDA, CDR2 SQIVND (reference sequence). V trimming: 4 bases; J trimming: 0 bases; junction bases outside the gene matches: 14.

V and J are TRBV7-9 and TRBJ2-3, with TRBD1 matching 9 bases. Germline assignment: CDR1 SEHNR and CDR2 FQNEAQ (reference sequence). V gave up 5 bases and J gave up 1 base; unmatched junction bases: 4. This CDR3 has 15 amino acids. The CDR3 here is CASSPRTGGTDTQYF. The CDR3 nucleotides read TGTGCCAGCAGCCCCCGGACAGGGGGCACAGATACGCAGTATTTT. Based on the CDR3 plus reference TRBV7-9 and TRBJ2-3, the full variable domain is DTGVSQNPRHKITKRGQNVTFRCDPISEHNRLYWYRQTLGQGPEFLTYFQNEAQLEKSRLLSDRFSAERPKGSFSTLEIQRTEQGDSAMYLCASSPRTGGTDTQYFGPGTRLTVL.

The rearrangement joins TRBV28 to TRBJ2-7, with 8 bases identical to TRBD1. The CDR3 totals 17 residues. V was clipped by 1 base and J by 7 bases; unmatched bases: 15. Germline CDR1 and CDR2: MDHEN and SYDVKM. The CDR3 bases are TGTGCCAGCAGTTTATCCGACCTCAGGGGGCCAGCGGGTGAGCAGTACTTC. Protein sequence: CASSLSDLRGPAGEQYF.

The CDR3 is CASSLAPPGLAGADTQYF. The CDR3 region has the DNA TGTGCCAGCAGCTTGGCCCCCCCGGGACTAGCGGGAGCAGATACGCAGTATTTT. The genes are TRBV5-5 and TRBJ2-3; 14 bases fit TRBD2. Germline lookup yields CDR1 SGHKS and CDR2 YYEKEE (reference sequence). The CDR3 covers 18 residues. Trimming took 0 bases from V and 4 from J; bases not matched to a gene: 7.

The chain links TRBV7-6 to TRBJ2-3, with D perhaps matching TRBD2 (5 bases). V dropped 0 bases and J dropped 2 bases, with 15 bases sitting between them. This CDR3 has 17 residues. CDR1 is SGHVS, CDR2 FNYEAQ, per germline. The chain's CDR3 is CASSLAGFTRNTDTQYF. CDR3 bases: TGTGCCAGCAGCTTAGCGGGGTTTACTAGGAACACAGATACGCAGTATTTT.

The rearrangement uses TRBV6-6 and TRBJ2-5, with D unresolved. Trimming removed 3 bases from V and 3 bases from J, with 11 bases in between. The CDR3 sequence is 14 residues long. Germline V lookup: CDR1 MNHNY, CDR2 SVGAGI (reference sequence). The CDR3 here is CASSYGTVKETQYF. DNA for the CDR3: TGTGCCAGCAGTTATGGTACAGTCAAAGAGACCCAGTACTTC.

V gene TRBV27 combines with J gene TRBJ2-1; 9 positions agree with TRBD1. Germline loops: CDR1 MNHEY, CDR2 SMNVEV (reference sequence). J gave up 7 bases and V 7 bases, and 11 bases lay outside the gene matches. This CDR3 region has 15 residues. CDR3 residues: CASNSAGTGWNEQFF. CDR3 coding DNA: TGTGCCAGCAATTCAGCCGGGACAGGGTGGAATGAGCAGTTCTTC.

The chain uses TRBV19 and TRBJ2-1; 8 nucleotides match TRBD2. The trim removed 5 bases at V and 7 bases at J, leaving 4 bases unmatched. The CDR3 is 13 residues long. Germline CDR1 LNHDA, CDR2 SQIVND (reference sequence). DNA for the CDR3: TGTGCCAGTAGTCCCGGGAGGGGGAATGAGCAGTTCTTC. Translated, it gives CASSPGRGNEQFF.

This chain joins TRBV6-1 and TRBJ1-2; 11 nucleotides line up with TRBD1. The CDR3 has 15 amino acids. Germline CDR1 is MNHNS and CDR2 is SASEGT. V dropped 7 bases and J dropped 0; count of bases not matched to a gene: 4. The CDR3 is CASKDRGLTNYGYTF. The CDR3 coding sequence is TGTGCCAGCAAGGACAGGGGGCTAACTAACTATGGCTACACCTTC.

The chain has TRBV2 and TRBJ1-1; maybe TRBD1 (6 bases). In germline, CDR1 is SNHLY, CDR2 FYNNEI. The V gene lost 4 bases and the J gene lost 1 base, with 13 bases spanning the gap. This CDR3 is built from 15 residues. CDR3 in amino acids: CASSAQGGGNTEAFF. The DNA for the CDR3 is TGTGCCAGCAGTGCCCAGGGAGGGGGGAACACTGAAGCTTTCTTT.

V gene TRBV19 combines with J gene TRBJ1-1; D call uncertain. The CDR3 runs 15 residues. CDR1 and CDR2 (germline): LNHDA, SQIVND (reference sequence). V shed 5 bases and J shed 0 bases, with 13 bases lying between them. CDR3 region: CASSPTHSMNTEAFF. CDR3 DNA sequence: TGTGCCAGTAGTCCTACTCACAGCATGAACACTGAAGCTTTCTTT.

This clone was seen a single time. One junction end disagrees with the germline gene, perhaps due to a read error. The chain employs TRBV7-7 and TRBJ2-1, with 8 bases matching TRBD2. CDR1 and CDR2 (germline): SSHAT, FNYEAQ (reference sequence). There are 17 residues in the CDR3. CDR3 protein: CASSLATGREGYNEQFF. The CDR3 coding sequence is TGTGCTAGCAGCTTAGCCACCGGGAGGGAGGGGTACAATGAGCAGTTCTTC.

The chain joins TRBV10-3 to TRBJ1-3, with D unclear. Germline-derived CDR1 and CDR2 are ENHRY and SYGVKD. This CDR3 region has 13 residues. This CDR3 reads CVSSEYSGNTIYF. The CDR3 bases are TGTGTCTCCAGCGAGTACTCTGGAAACACCATATATTTT.

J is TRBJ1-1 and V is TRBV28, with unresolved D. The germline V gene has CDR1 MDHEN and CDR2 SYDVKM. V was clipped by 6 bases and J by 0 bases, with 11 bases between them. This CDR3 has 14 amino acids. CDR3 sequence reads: CASREGGMNTEAFF. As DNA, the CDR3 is TGTGCCAGCAGGGAGGGAGGAATGAACACTGAAGCTTTCTTT. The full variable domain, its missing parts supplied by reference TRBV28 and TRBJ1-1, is DVKVTQSSRYLVKRTGEKVFLECVQDMDHENMFWYRQDPGLGLRLIYFSYDVKMKEKGDIPEGYSVSREKKERFSLILESASTNQTSMYLCASREGGMNTEAFFGQGTRLTVV.

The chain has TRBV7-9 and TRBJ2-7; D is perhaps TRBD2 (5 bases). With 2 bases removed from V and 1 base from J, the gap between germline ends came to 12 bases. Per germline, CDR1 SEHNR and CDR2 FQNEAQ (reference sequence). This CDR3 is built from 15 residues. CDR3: CASSLSGSGSYEQYF. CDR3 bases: TGTGCCAGCAGCTTAAGTGGGAGTGGGTCCTACGAGCAGTACTTC.

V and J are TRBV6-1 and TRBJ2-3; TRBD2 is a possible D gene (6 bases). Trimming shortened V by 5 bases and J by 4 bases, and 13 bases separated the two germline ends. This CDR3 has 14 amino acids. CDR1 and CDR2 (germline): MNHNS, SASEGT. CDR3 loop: CASSKLANADTQYF. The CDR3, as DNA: TGTGCCAGCAGTAAACTAGCTAATGCAGATACGCAGTATTTT.

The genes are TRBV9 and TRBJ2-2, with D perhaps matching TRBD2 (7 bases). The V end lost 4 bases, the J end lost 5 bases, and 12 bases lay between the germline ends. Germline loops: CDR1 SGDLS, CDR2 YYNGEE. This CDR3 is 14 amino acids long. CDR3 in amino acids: CASSIGGETGELFF. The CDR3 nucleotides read TGTGCCAGCAGCATAGGGGGGGAGACCGGGGAGCTGTTTTTT.